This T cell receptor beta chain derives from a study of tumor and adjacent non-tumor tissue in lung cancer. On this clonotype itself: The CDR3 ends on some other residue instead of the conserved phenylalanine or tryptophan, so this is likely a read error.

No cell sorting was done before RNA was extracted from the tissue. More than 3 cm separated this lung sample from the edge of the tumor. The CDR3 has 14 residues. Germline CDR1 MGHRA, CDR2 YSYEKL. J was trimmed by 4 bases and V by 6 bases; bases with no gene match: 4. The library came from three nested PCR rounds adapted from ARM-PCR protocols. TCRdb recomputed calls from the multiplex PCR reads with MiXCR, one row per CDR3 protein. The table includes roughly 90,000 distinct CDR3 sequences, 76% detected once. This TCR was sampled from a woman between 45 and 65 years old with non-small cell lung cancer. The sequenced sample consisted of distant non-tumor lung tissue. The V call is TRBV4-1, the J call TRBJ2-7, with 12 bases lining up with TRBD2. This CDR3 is CASRPTSGSYEQYL. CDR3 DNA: TGCGCCAGCAGACCGACTAGCGGGAGTTACGAGCAGTACTTA.